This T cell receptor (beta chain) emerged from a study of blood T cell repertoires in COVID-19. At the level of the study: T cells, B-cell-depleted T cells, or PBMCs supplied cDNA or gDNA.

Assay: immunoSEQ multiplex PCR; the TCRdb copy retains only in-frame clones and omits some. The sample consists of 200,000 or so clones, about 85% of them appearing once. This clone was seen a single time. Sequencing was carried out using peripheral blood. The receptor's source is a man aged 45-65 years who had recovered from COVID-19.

CDR3 in amino acids: CASSLVGGASTDTQYF. The CDR3 region has the DNA TGTGCCAGCAGCTTAGTAGGCGGAGCTAGCACAGATACGCAGTATTTT. The chain is built from TRBV7-2 and TRBJ2-3; no reliable D call. Trimming left V 1 base short and J 0 bases short, with 11 bases between. Germline V gene data show CDR1 as SGHTA and CDR2 as FQGNSA. The CDR3 loop spans 16 amino acids.